The 2 T cell receptor beta chains given below trace back to one sample, sequenced in a study of shared clonotypes between healthy human individuals. Clones were read by immunoSEQ multiplex PCR, and TCRdb kept only the in-frame ones, dropping some. The table shows over 1.4 million clones, with roughly 97% occurring only once. Source material: naive CD4+ T cells sorted from blood. Subset defined: CD45RA+ positively selected. The receptor source for this set is a man aged 30 to 39 in good health.

The rearrangement joins TRBV5-3 to TRBJ2-5, with D unclear. TRBV5-3 is noted as an ORF with a role that remains uncertain. This CDR3 spans 16 amino acids. V lost 2 bases to trimming and J lost 1 base, with 15 bases between them. The CDR3 reads CARSLKSPRRQETQYF. CDR3 bases: TGTGCCAGAAGCTTAAAAAGCCCAAGGCGCCAAGAGACCCAGTACTTC.

As regards this clone: In the same sample, other DNA sequences code for this CDR3. V usage is TRBV5-4 and J usage is TRBJ2-5; TRBD2 matches 14 bases. There are 16 residues in the CDR3. Unmatched junction bases numbered 2, after V lost 2 bases and J lost 2 bases. The germline CDR1 and CDR2 sequences are SGHNT and YYREEE (reference sequence). CDR3 coding DNA: TGTGCCAGCAGCTTAAGACTAGCGGGAGGGCAAGAGACCCAGTACTTC. Its protein product is CASSLRLAGGQETQYF.